This entry features one TCR beta chain sequence. The record originates from a study of blood T cell repertoires in COVID-19. On the study more broadly: Researchers got acute and convalescent COVID-19 samples from the United States, Italy and Spain. PBMCs, B-cell-depleted T cells, or T cells were the source of the cDNA or gDNA that made up the material.

Living in under 30 US areas, the participants were between roughly 18 and 90 years of age. Cohort 3 donors counted as recovered after two negative PCRs, clearance, or resolved symptoms. V was cut by 5 bases and J by 6 bases, with 6 bases left in between. The CDR3 covers 11 residues. Germline V CDR1 and CDR2: SGHRS, YFSETQ. TCRdb's table, derived via immunoSEQ multiplex PCR, lists solely in-frame clones and lacks some. The sample comprises a few hundred thousand clones, 75% to 90% of which are singletons, and 2% to 3% rests with the top ten. The sample was PBMCs or T cells enriched from blood (not recorded which). The genes are TRBV5-1 and TRBJ2-4, with no clear D. The receptor's source is a woman aged 18-29 years who had recovered from COVID-19. The CDR3 loop reads CASRQTNIQYF. CDR3 sequence (DNA): TGCGCCAGCAGACAAACAAACATTCAGTACTTC.